What follows describes a single T cell receptor (beta chain). Its matching antigen is unknown. These data belong to a study of OX40 agonist ivuxolimab in advanced cancers. Looking at the study overall: The dose-escalation group included hepatocellular carcinoma, melanoma, renal cell carcinoma and head and neck cancer.

The CDR3 runs 12 residues. V was pared by 5 bases and J by 5 bases, with 12 bases between. Germline CDR1 is SQVTM and CDR2 is ANQGSEA. Excluded were patients having autoimmune disease history or systemic immunosuppression. Only in-frame clones appear in the TCRdb table, and some are missing; sequencing was by immunoSEQ multiplex PCR. The data show 60,000 to 90,000 clones, about 81% seen once. Study results and caveats: In general, CD8+ T cells held more expanded clones than CD4+ did, on average.

This chain joins TRBV29-1 and TRBJ1-1; D may be TRBD1 (5 bases). Sequencing used CD4+ or CD8+ T cells sorted from blood, obtained in a trial of the OX40 agonist ivuxolimab. The source of this sequence is an adult with an advanced solid tumor such as melanoma, head and neck, liver or kidney cancer. The CDR3 nucleotides are TGCAGCGTTCAGCGGGGGGAAACTGAAGCTTTCTTT. Protein: CSVQRGETEAFF.